The 19 T cell receptor beta chains listed next were all sequenced from one sample in a study of post-analysis software for immune sequencing data. Regarding the study as a whole: About five TRBV segments (TRBV5-6, TRBV5-1 and TRBV20-1 among them) occurred more frequently in patients than in controls.

Their antigens are not known. The authors incorporated unique molecular identifiers into the TCR beta cDNA libraries. TCRdb itself ran the PCR reads through MiXCR, one entry per CDR3 protein. Of just over 250,000 distinct CDR3 sequences listed, about 40% are singletons. Sequenced material: blood. These receptors were obtained from a girl aged 5-17 years with multiple sclerosis.

Of note for this clonotype: A much larger clone lies one base from this, so it may be a read error. The chain couples TRBV6-2 or TRBV6-3 to TRBJ2-5; TRBD2 might be the D (6 bases). Deletions cut 6 bases from V and 11 bases from J, with 22 bases between. This CDR3 is 14 amino acids long. Looked up from germline, CDR1 is MNHEY and CDR2 is SVGEGT. CDR3 sequence (DNA): TGTGCCAGCAGGACGGGAGATAGGTACAATGAGCAGTACTTC. As protein: CASRTGDRYNEQYF.

This clonotype was seen a handful of times. Just one base apart from a much larger clone, this may be a read error. The chain combines TRBV4-1 with TRBJ2-3; TRBD2 matches at 9 bases. V lost 0 bases, J lost 1 base, and 8 bases stayed unmatched. The CDR3 runs 18 residues. In germline, CDR1 is MGHRA, CDR2 YSYEKL. Here the CDR3 reads CASSQDIAGATRTDTQYF. CDR3 nucleotides: TGCGCCAGCAGCCAAGATATAGCGGGAGCTACCCGCACAGATACGCAGTATTTT.

This clonotype was found many times. This chain links TRBV5-1 with TRBJ2-5, with 7 nucleotides matching TRBD2. Germline trimming cut 4 bases from V and 2 bases from J; bases unmatched to any gene: 11. Germline V lookup: CDR1 SGHRS, CDR2 YFSETQ. The CDR3 is 16 residues long. CDR3 in DNA: TGCGCCAGCAGCAGTGGAATGGCTAGCGGACAAGAGACCCAGTACTTC. Translated: CASSSGMASGQETQYF.

Many counts were recorded for this clonotype. This sequence joins TRBV20-1 and TRBJ2-1; D call uncertain. The CDR3 loop spans 14 amino acids. Germline lookup yields CDR1 DFQATT and CDR2 SNEGSKA (reference sequence). The V gene lost 0 bases and the J gene lost 6 bases, with 12 bases spanning the gap. This CDR3 reads CSARDSGRSNEQFF. As DNA, the CDR3 is TGCAGTGCTAGAGATAGTGGACGAAGCAATGAGCAGTTCTTC.

This clonotype was seen many times. The rearrangement links TRBV3-1 to TRBJ2-5; TRBD2 aligns across 9 bases. Germline lookup yields CDR1 LGHDT and CDR2 YNNKEL (reference sequence). The CDR3 consists of 19 residues. Losses at the gene ends were 1 base for V and 4 bases for J; bases not matched to a gene: 16. In nucleotides, the CDR3 is TGTGCCAGCAGCCAAGGTTGGAGGGTAGCGGGAGATTTGCGAGAGACCCAGTACTTC. As protein: CASSQGWRVAGDLRETQYF.

This clonotype came up once. The gene calls are TRBV12-3 or TRBV12-4 and TRBJ1-2; D is uncertain. Deletions cut 3 bases from V and 3 bases from J, with 11 bases between. The CDR3 has 14 residues. DNA for the CDR3: TGTGCCAGCAGTTTGTGGGGAGTTGACTATGGCTACACCTTC. Translating gives CASSLWGVDYGYTF.

A few counts support this clonotype. The rearrangement links TRBV28 to TRBJ2-1, with 8 bases that match TRBD2. Losses at the gene ends were 4 bases for V and 10 bases for J; bases not matched to a gene: 6. Germline CDR1 and CDR2: MDHEN and SYDVKM. CDR3 length: 13 amino acids. CDR3 sequence: CASSSAGGREQFF. For the CDR3, the DNA is TGTGCCAGCAGTTCGGCGGGAGGCCGCGAGCAGTTCTTC.

This clonotype showed up just a few times. The chain is built from TRBV7-9 and TRBJ1-1, with 7 positions matching TRBD1. In germline, CDR1 is SEHNR, CDR2 FQNEAQ (reference sequence). The V and J ends lost 5 bases and 1 base, in that order; junction bases with no gene match: 10. The CDR3 totals 16 residues. The CDR3 sequence: CASSAEGAGSNTEAFF. Here the CDR3 DNA reads TGTGCCAGCAGCGCGGAGGGGGCAGGGTCGAACACTGAAGCTTTCTTT.

This clonotype was observed a handful of times. The chain links TRBV28 to TRBJ2-2; D may be TRBD2 (5 bases). The V gene's germline CDR1 is MDHEN and CDR2 SYDVKM. V was clipped by 7 bases and J by 6 bases, with 9 bases between them. The CDR3 contains 12 residues. This CDR3 reads CASKLGPGELFF. For the CDR3, the DNA is TGTGCCAGCAAACTAGGACCCGGGGAGCTGTTTTTT.

This chain joins TRBV6-5 and TRBJ2-7, with TRBD2 identical over 8 bases. The CDR3 consists of 15 residues. Trimming at V came to 4 bases and at J to 5 bases, leaving 10 bases not matched to a gene. The germline V gene encodes CDR1 MNHEY and CDR2 SVGAGI. The CDR3 DNA is TGTGCCAGCAGTTCCGCCCCGGGACTAGTAGACGAGCAGTACTTC. It encodes CASSSAPGLVDEQYF.

The chain uses TRBV9 and TRBJ1-6; D gene unclear. V lost 5 bases and J lost 9, with 15 bases in between. Germline V gene sequence: CDR1 SGDLS, CDR2 YYNGEE. The CDR3 consists of 14 residues. The CDR3 DNA sequence: TGTGCCAGCAGACCGACCGAAAGAGGTTCACCCCTCCACTTT. Amino acids: CASRPTERGSPLHF.

The sample holds a few counts of this clonotype. This chain joins TRBV15 and TRBJ1-5, with no clear D. V was trimmed by 0 bases and J by 4 bases, leaving 7 bases between them. The CDR3 is 14 residues long. CDR1 is LNHNV and CDR2 is YYDKDF in the germline V gene (reference sequence). DNA of the CDR3: TGTGCCACCAGCAGAGAGGTGGCAAATCAGCCCCAGCATTTT. This encodes CATSREVANQPQHF.

V and J are TRBV28 and TRBJ2-1, with 13 bases fitting TRBD2. The CDR3 runs 15 residues. Germline V gives CDR1 MDHEN, CDR2 SYDVKM. Germline trimming cut 5 bases from V and 10 bases from J; bases unmatched to any gene: 8. The CDR3 nucleotides read TGTGCCAGCAGTGAAAGGACTAGCGGGAGCAACGAGCAGTTCTTC. Amino acids: CASSERTSGSNEQFF.

At least ten counts were recorded for this clonotype. This chain connects TRBV14 to TRBJ2-1; no firm D call. V gave up 4 bases and J gave up 1 base, with 11 bases separating them. This CDR3 contains 15 residues. Looked up from germline, CDR1 is SGHDN and CDR2 is FVKESK. CDR3 bases: TGTGCCAGCAGCCGAGTAGGAGTTTCCTACAATGAGCAGTTCTTC. The encoded protein is CASSRVGVSYNEQFF.

For this clonotype: A much larger clone sits a single nucleotide away, making a read error possible. V usage is TRBV29-1 and J usage is TRBJ1-1; no clear D. This CDR3 contains 14 residues. Between the trimmed V and J ends, which lost 5 bases and 1 base, there was a span of 14 bases. Germline CDR1 reads SQVTM; CDR2 reads ANQGSEA. For the CDR3, the DNA is TGCAGCGTTCCCACGGTTACACCGAACACTGAAGCTTTCTTT. Amino acid sequence: CSVPTVTPNTEAFF.

This chain joins TRBV6-7 and TRBJ1-5; D is undetermined. TRBV6-7 is identified as an open reading frame with a role that is uncertain. The length of the CDR3 is 11 residues. V was pared by 7 bases and J by 8 bases, with 9 bases between. CDR3 sequence (DNA): TGTGCCAGCAAGCTAAGCAAGCCCCAGCATTTT. It specifies CASKLSKPQHF.

As regards this clonotype: Being one base from a much bigger clone, this may be a read error. The CDR3 is CAVGLQGPDQPQHF. The CDR3 region has the DNA TGTGCCGTCGGCCTACAGGGGCCCGATCAGCCCCAGCATTTT. The chain employs TRBV10-3 and TRBJ1-5; 7 bases map to TRBD1. The CDR3 has 14 amino acids. V was pared by 11 bases and J by 5 bases, with 12 bases of the junction left unmatched. Germline lookup yields CDR1 ENHRY and CDR2 SYGVKD.

This clonotype was seen many times. The J gene is TRBJ2-2, the V gene TRBV4-1; D ambiguous. The germline V gene has CDR1 MGHRA and CDR2 YSYEKL. Trimming left V 1 base short and J 6 bases short, with 12 bases between. The CDR3 runs 15 residues. This CDR3 is CASSQGSGDPGELFF. The CDR3 DNA is TGCGCCAGCAGCCAAGGATCTGGTGACCCCGGGGAGCTGTTTTTT.

V and J are TRBV14 and TRBJ1-2; D not resolved. The CDR3 runs 15 residues. Germline assignment: CDR1 SGHDN and CDR2 FVKESK. Trimming left V 0 bases short and J 7 bases short, with 15 bases between. In DNA form, the CDR3 reads TGTGCCAGCAGCCAAGATCCGCGGGATTCTGGTGGCTACACCTTC. As protein: CASSQDPRDSGGYTF.